The rows below give T cell receptor beta chains drawn from one sample of a study of vaccination and CD4 T cells after COVID-19. Their specific antigens are unknown. TCRdb reprocessed the PCR reads with MiXCR, giving one entry per CDR3 protein. The sample carries 15,000 to 20,000 distinct CDR3 sequences, roughly three fifths recorded once. The sequencing sample was made of CD4+ T cells from blood, cultured in vitro. The receptors were gathered from a human donor who had recovered from COVID-19. CDR3s include the opening cysteine and the closing phenylalanine or tryptophan. A D gene is named only where the DNA matches it firmly. Size values are once, few and many counts, or a class for expanded clones, and some rows have none.

V: TRBV7-3
size: -
J: TRBJ2-5
D: TRBD2
CDR3: CASSLMAGGPQETQYF
DNA: TGTGCCAGCAGCTTAATGGCGGGGGGGCCCCAAGAGACCCAGTACTTC

V: TRBV20-1
size: -
J: TRBJ2-5
D: -
CDR3: CSASGGRETQYF
DNA: TGCAGTGCTAGCGGGGGAAGAGAGACCCAGTACTTC

V: TRBV20-1
size: -
J: TRBJ2-2
D: -
CDR3: CSAQTGSSGGELFF
DNA: TGCAGTGCTCAGACCGGGTCCAGTGGCGGGGAGCTGTTTTTT

V: TRBV7-9
size: few
J: TRBJ2-3
D: -
CDR3: CASSYRFFGADTQYF
DNA: TGTGCCAGCAGCTACAGGTTTTTCGGGGCAGATACGCAGTATTTT

V: TRBV6-1
size: -
J: TRBJ2-3
D: TRBD2
CDR3: CASSKRLAGGQDTQYF
DNA: TGTGCCAGCAGTAAAAGACTAGCGGGGGGGCAAGATACGCAGTATTTT

V: TRBV20-1
size: -
J: TRBJ2-5
D: -
CDR3: CSAPDRLGTQYF
DNA: TGCAGTGCGCCGGACCGCCTGGGGACCCAGTACTTC

V: TRBV11-2
size: -
J: TRBJ2-7
D: -
CDR3: CASSLGANPNYEQYF
DNA: TGTGCCAGCAGCTTAGGGGCCAACCCGAACTACGAGCAGTACTTC

V: TRBV6-5
size: -
J: TRBJ2-2
D: -
CDR3: CASSLERGETGELFF
DNA: TGTGCCAGCAGTTTGGAAAGGGGAGAGACCGGGGAGCTGTTTTTT

V: TRBV6-1
size: -
J: TRBJ2-7
D: -
CDR3: CASSEGPNTYEQYF
DNA: TGTGCCAGCAGTGAAGGCCCGAACACCTACGAGCAGTACTTC

V: TRBV6-2/TRBV6-3
size: -
J: TRBJ2-5
D: -
CDR3: CASCTGQETQYF
DNA: TGTGCCAGCTGCACAGGTCAAGAGACCCAGTACTTC

V: TRBV25-1
size: -
J: TRBJ2-2
D: -
CDR3: CASGTMGAGELFF
DNA: TGTGCCAGCGGCACTATGGGCGCGGGGGAGCTGTTTTTT

V: TRBV19
size: -
J: TRBJ1-2
D: TRBD1
CDR3: CASSIRGLNYGYAF
DNA: TGTGCCAGTAGTATTAGGGGGCTTAACTATGGCTACGCCTTC

V: TRBV24-1
size: -
J: TRBJ2-2
D: -
CDR3: CATSVPGRTVNTGELFF
DNA: TGTGCCACCAGTGTCCCAGGCCGGACGGTGAACACCGGGGAGCTGTTTTTT